This T cell receptor beta chain appears in the sequencing data of a study of blood T cell repertoires in COVID-19. Study-wide background: Samples taken during acute and convalescent COVID-19 were collected in the United States, Italy and Spain. The analysed material was cDNA or gDNA that came from T cells, B-cell-depleted T cells, or PBMCs.

Germline V lookup: CDR1 SQVTM, CDR2 ANQGSEA. This CDR3 spans 13 amino acids. J gave up 2 bases and V 7 bases, and 5 bases lay outside the gene matches. Study processing details: By means of reference gene primer amplification, nucleated cell counts were estimated. Some clones are missing from TCRdb's copy, which holds only in-frame ones; the method was immunoSEQ multiplex PCR. V and J calls and clone size are copied from that table; D and trimming were computed from the DNA. Among 150,000 to 200,000 clones listed, approximately 85% were seen once. The V gene is TRBV29-1, the J gene TRBJ2-1; 7 positions agree with TRBD1. The source of this sequence is a woman aged 55-75 years with acute or convalescent COVID-19. Material for sequencing was peripheral blood. For the CDR3, the DNA is TGCAGCGCTGACAGGGTCCCCTACAATGAGCAGTTCTTC. It encodes CSADRVPYNEQFF.